These T cell receptor beta chains were read from a single sample in a study of vaccination effects on CD4 cells after COVID-19. Using immunoSEQ multiplex PCR, the repertoire was profiled, and TCRdb retains in-frame clones only, with some absent. This repertoire shows some 68,000 clones, roughly 80% found once; its top ten account for 12%. The antigens of these receptors remain unknown. This sample comprised CD4+ T cells from PBMCs cultured with SARS-CoV-2 spike peptides, obtained before COVID-19 vaccination. The receptor set was obtained from a human donor who received a COVID-19 vaccine. CDR3s include the opening cysteine and the closing phenylalanine or tryptophan. The D gene is left open where the match is weak. The listing skips clone size in some rows; elsewhere it reads once, few, many or a size class.

>TRBV5-6|.|TRBJ2-5|.
TGTGCCAGCAGCTTGGAGCTAAAGGAGACCCAGTACTTC
CASSLELKETQYF
>TRBV6-5|TRBD1|TRBJ1-2|.
TGTGCCAGCAGTTACGCGGACAGGGGAACGGGTGGCTACACCTTC
CASSYADRGTGGYTF
>TRBV5-1|TRBD2|TRBJ2-3|.
TGCGCCAGCAGCCTACAGACTAGCGGGGGGTTAGATACGCAGTATTTT
CASSLQTSGGLDTQYF
>TRBV7-3|.|TRBJ2-5|.
TGTGCCAGCAGCACAGGGCAGGCAGCCACCCAGTACTTC
CASSTGQAATQYF
>TRBV20-1|.|TRBJ2-2|.
TGCAGTGCTAGTTCCAAGCCCAGCACCGGGGAGCTGTTTTTT
CSASSKPSTGELFF
>TRBV5-1|.|TRBJ1-2|.
TGCGCCAGCAGCTTGGGAACAGGTACTAACTATGGCTACACCTTC
CASSLGTGTNYGYTF
>TRBV4-1|.|TRBJ1-5|few
TGCGCCAGCAGCCAAGAACGAAGGAATCAGCCCCAGCATTTT
CASSQERRNQPQHF
>TRBV6-1|.|TRBJ2-5|.
TGTGCCAGCAGTGAAGATGGGTACGAGACCCAGTACTTC
CASSEDGYETQYF
>TRBV27|.|TRBJ1-6|.
TGTGCCAGCAGAACCCTCGACAGGTTTAATTCACCCCTCCACTTT
CASRTLDRFNSPLHF
>TRBV12-3/TRBV12-4|.|TRBJ2-1|.
TGTGCCAGCAGCGCACAGTACAATGAGCAGTTCTTC
CASSAQYNEQFF
>TRBV4-3|.|TRBJ2-1|.
TGCGCCAGCAGCCAAGAGTACGGCTACAATGAGCAGTTCTTC
CASSQEYGYNEQFF
>TRBV5-8|.|TRBJ1-1|once
TGTGCCAGCAGCCGTATTTACACAACAGGGTTGAACACTGAAGCTTTCTTT
CASSRIYTTGLNTEAFF
>TRBV7-9|.|TRBJ1-1|once
TGTGCCAGCAGCCTCGAGCGGAACACTGAAGCTTTCTTT
CASSLERNTEAFF
>TRBV18|TRBD1|TRBJ1-2|.
TGTGCCAGCTCACCGAACAGGGGGCGGGCGAGCTATGGCTACACCTTC
CASSPNRGRASYGYTF
>TRBV6-2/TRBV6-3|TRBD1|TRBJ1-5|.
TGTGCCAGCAGTTACTCGGACAGGGCGGGCAATCAGCCCCAGCATTTT
CASSYSDRAGNQPQHF
>TRBV5-1|TRBD1|TRBJ2-2|.
TGCGCCAGCAGCTTCCGGGACAGCATAACCGGGGAGCTGTTTTTT
CASSFRDSITGELFF
>TRBV3-1/TRBV3-2|TRBD1|TRBJ1-2|.
TGTGCCAGCAGCCAAGCACAGGGGACCTATGGCTACACCTTC
CASSQAQGTYGYTF
>TRBV7-8|.|TRBJ1-1|.
TGTGCCAGCAGCTTAGTACCCACGAGGGGGGGTAACACTGAAGCTTTCTTT
CASSLVPTRGGNTEAFF
>TRBV19|.|TRBJ2-1|.
TGTGCCAGTAGTCACCAGGGTCTGTACAATGAGCAGTTCTTC
CASSHQGLYNEQFF
>TRBV2|TRBD1|TRBJ1-5|once
TGTGCCAGCAGTGATCGGACAGGGGCCAATCAGCCCCAGCATTTT
CASSDRTGANQPQHF
>TRBV20-1|.|TRBJ2-4|.
TGCAGTGCTAGAGATGAACTAGTAGAAAGCTTC
CSARDELVESF
>TRBV28|TRBD1|TRBJ1-5|few
TGTGCCAGCAGCCGGACAGGGGGCAATCAGCCCCAGCATTTT
CASSRTGGNQPQHF
>TRBV6-5|.|TRBJ2-3|.
TGTGCCAGCCACAGGGTCGGAGCAGATACGCAGTATTTT
CASHRVGADTQYF
>TRBV7-8|.|TRBJ1-2|.
TGTGCCAGCAGCCGGGAAGGAAAAGGCTATGGCTACACCTTC
CASSREGKGYGYTF
>TRBV19|.|TRBJ1-3|.
TGTGCCAGTACACAGGGAAGGGCTGGAAACACCATATATTTT
CASTQGRAGNTIYF
>TRBV5-6|.|TRBJ1-1|.
TGTGCCAGCAGCACCGGGACGTCGAACACTGAAGCTTTCTTT
CASSTGTSNTEAFF
>TRBV2|TRBD1|TRBJ1-4|few
TGTGCCAGCAGTCCCCAGGGGGGGCAATCGAGTGAAAAACTGTTTTTT
CASSPQGGQSSEKLFF
>TRBV6-5|.|TRBJ2-3|.
TGTGCCAGCAGTAATGGAAGGGCCTCCACAGATACGCAGTATTTT
CASSNGRASTDTQYF
>TRBV12-2|.|TRBJ1-5|.
TGTGCAAGTCGCTTAGACTACGGCGTAGGGCCCCAGCATTTT
CASRLDYGVGPQHF
>TRBV7-6|.|TRBJ2-3|.
TGTGCCAGCAGCCGGGGCGCAGATACGCAGTATTTT
CASSRGADTQYF
>TRBV6-5|.|TRBJ1-2|.
TGTGCCAGCAGTATTTCCTGGGGGGGTTCTAATGGCTACACCTTC
CASSISWGGSNGYTF
>TRBV24-1|.|TRBJ2-3|.
TGTGCCACCAGTGACGTCACCCGACGGAGTCACACAGATACGCAGTATTTT
CATSDVTRRSHTDTQYF
>TRBV9|.|TRBJ1-1|.
TGTGCCAGCAGCGTAATGGGGATCACTGAAGCTTTCTTT
CASSVMGITEAFF
>TRBV4-1|.|TRBJ1-6|few
TGCGCCAGCAGCCAAAAGGGGTATGGGGGGAGAGAGGATTCACCCCTCCACTTT
CASSQKGYGGREDSPLHF
>TRBV24-1|.|TRBJ2-1|.
TGTGCCACCAGTGACAGACAGCGCTCCTACAATGAGCAGTTCTTC
CATSDRQRSYNEQFF
>TRBV3-1/TRBV3-2|TRBD2|TRBJ2-4|.
TGTGCCAGCAGCCAAGCCCTAGGGAGGGAACTAGCCAAAAACATTCAGTACTTC
CASSQALGRELAKNIQYF
>TRBV6-5|.|TRBJ2-1|.
TGTGCCAGCAGTTACTCGGGGGTCTCCTACAATGAGCAGTTCTTC
CASSYSGVSYNEQFF
>TRBV7-2|TRBD1|TRBJ1-1|.
TGTGCCAGCAGCGTCACCGGGACAGCGAACACTGAAGCTTTCTTT
CASSVTGTANTEAFF
>TRBV12-3/TRBV12-4|.|TRBJ2-1|once
TGTGCCAGCAGCAGGGACTTCGGGCAGTTCTTC
CASSRDFGQFF
>TRBV6-1|.|TRBJ1-3|.
TGTGCCAGCAGTGAAGTAGCAGGGTCTGGAAACACCATATATTTT
CASSEVAGSGNTIYF
>TRBV20-1|.|TRBJ2-3|.
TGCAGTGCTAGAGATCTGGGGGCGCAGTATTTT
CSARDLGAQYF
>TRBV9|.|TRBJ1-1|few
TGTGCCAGCAGCGTAGGGGATCTGAACACTGAAGCTTTCTTT
CASSVGDLNTEAFF
>TRBV21-1|.|TRBJ1-4|.
TGTGCCAGCAGCAAAACGGGCCTGGGAGAAAAACTGTTTTTT
CASSKTGLGEKLFF
>TRBV29-1|.|TRBJ2-2|.
TGCAGCGTTGTGGTTGGCAGGGCGAACACCGGGGAGCTGTTTTTT
CSVVVGRANTGELFF
>TRBV5-8|TRBD2|TRBJ2-3|.
TGTGCCAGTCCTACTAGCGGGGGCGCAGATACGCAGTATTTT
CASPTSGGADTQYF
>TRBV9|TRBD2|TRBJ2-6|.
TGTGCCAGCAGCGTAGAAGGCGGGGGGGCTGGGGCCAACGTCCTGACTTTC
CASSVEGGGAGANVLTF